This TCR beta chain was recorded in a study of control samples from healthy donors and cancer patients. TCRdb keeps only in-frame clones here, not all; method: immunoSEQ multiplex PCR. The sample has 84,000 or so clones; about nine tenths are singletons. Trimming took 0 bases from V and 0 from J, leaving 12 bases between them. CDR3 length: 16 residues. Germline assignment: CDR1 MNHNY and CDR2 SVGAGI (reference sequence). The sequence derives from a man in his fifties or sixties in good health. Sample: blood. V is TRBV6-6 and J is TRBJ2-7; the D is unclear. CDR3 loop: CASSYSKGSISYEQYF. In DNA, the CDR3 is TGTGCCAGCAGTTACTCGAAAGGGTCTATCTCCTACGAGCAGTACTTC.